This entry lists 27 T cell receptor beta chains sequenced from one sample in a study of T cell responses to AZD1222 COVID-19 vaccine. Generated by immunoSEQ multiplex PCR, the TCRdb table keeps only in-frame clones and is missing some. The sample carries approximately 150,000 clones, 92% recorded once. Sequencing was performed on peripheral blood, taken 28 days after the second AZD1222 dose. The source is an adult who received the AZD1222 COVID-19 vaccine.

This clone has just a few counts. The chain joins TRBV11-2 to TRBJ1-1; D not certain. The CDR3 has 11 residues. CDR1 is SGHAT, CDR2 FQNNGV, per germline. V lost 7 bases, J lost 0 bases, and 3 bases lay in between. The DNA of the CDR3 is TGTGCCAGCACTGTGAACACTGAAGCTTTCTTT. Amino acids: CASTVNTEAFF. Complete variable domain (other parts from reference TRBV11-2 and TRBJ1-1): EAGVAQSPRYKIIEKRQSVAFWCNPISGHATLYWYQQILGQGPKLLIQFQNNGVVDDSQLPKDRFSAERLKGVDSTLKIQPAKLEDSAVYLCASTVNTEAFFGQGTRLTVV.

J is TRBJ1-1 and V is TRBV4-1, with TRBD1 matching 10 bases. CDR3 length equals 16 residues. J lost 1 base, V lost 3 bases, and 5 bases had no gene match. Germline V gene lookup returns CDR1 MGHRA and CDR2 YSYEKL. The CDR3 loop reads CASSQPGTGANTEAFF. CDR3 bases: TGCGCCAGCAGCCAGCCTGGGACAGGGGCGAACACTGAAGCTTTCTTT.

This clone was observed a handful of times. V is TRBV4-1 and J is TRBJ1-4; 7 bases fit TRBD1. CDR3 size: 13 residues. The junction had 0 bases not matched to a gene; V was cut back by 8 bases and J by 0 bases. Germline loops: CDR1 MGHRA, CDR2 YSYEKL. This chain's CDR3 is CASGTATNEKLFF. CDR3 sequence (DNA): TGCGCCAGCGGGACAGCAACTAATGAAAAACTGTTTTTT.

The rearrangement joins TRBV6-1 to TRBJ1-1; D gene ambiguous. Germline CDR1 is MNHNS and CDR2 is SASEGT. The V and J ends lost 2 bases and 8 bases respectively, with 12 bases between them. This CDR3 is built from 13 residues. This chain's CDR3 is CASSEFFGGEAFF. The CDR3 DNA sequence: TGTGCCAGCAGTGAATTCTTCGGTGGAGAAGCTTTCTTT.

This sequence joins TRBV9 and TRBJ2-2; 9 nucleotides match TRBD1. The ends lost 0 bases at V and 0 bases at J; junction bases unmatched: 18. Per the germline V gene, CDR1 is SGDLS and CDR2 is YYNGEE. The CDR3 consists of 22 residues. The CDR3 region is CASSVVYNGTGQEVANTGELFF. CDR3 bases: TGTGCCAGCAGCGTAGTATATAACGGGACAGGGCAAGAAGTCGCGAACACCGGGGAGCTGTTTTTT. Filled out from reference TRBV9 and TRBJ2-2, the complete variable domain reads DSGVTQTPKHLITATGQRVTLRCSPRSGDLSVYWYQQSLDQGLQFLIQYYNGEERAKGNILERFSAQQFPDLHSELNLSSLELGDSALYFCASSVVYNGTGQEVANTGELFFGEGSRLTVL.

V and J are TRBV2 and TRBJ1-6, with D possibly being TRBD1 (6 bases). The germline V gene has CDR1 SNHLY and CDR2 FYNNEI. The V end was cut by 3 bases, the J end by 5 bases, with 11 bases between. There are 15 residues in the CDR3. CDR3 region: CASSEWGADNSPLHF. The CDR3 DNA reads as TGTGCCAGCAGTGAGTGGGGGGCGGATAATTCACCCCTCCACTTT.

The chain uses TRBV18 and TRBJ2-7; no clear D gene. Germline CDR1 is KGHSH and CDR2 is LQKENI. The CDR3 is 14 residues long. Trimming took 3 bases from V and 0 from J, leaving 9 bases between them. The CDR3 sequence: CASSPPAGSYEQYF. The CDR3 bases are TGTGCCAGCTCACCCCCCGCCGGCTCCTACGAGCAGTACTTC.

V gene TRBV6-5 combines with J gene TRBJ1-1; D is possibly TRBD1 (6 bases). CDR1 and CDR2 (germline): MNHEY, SVGAGI. Deletions cut 7 bases from V and 1 base from J, with 16 bases between. The CDR3 extends over 15 amino acids. The CDR3 region has the DNA TGTGCCAGCACCCCACCGGGGGCAGCGAACACTGAAGCTTTCTTT. Its translation is CASTPPGAANTEAFF.

This chain uses TRBV13 with TRBJ2-6; D ambiguous. The CDR3 has 15 residues. CDR1 PRHDT and CDR2 FYEKMQ come from the germline V gene (reference sequence). Trimming shortened V by 2 bases and J by 0 bases, and 5 bases separated the two germline ends. The CDR3 nucleotides read TGTGCCAGCAGCTTACGGCCCTCTGGGGCCAACGTCCTGACTTTC. It translates to CASSLRPSGANVLTF.

The gene calls are TRBV6-4 and TRBJ2-1; no clear D gene. Trimming shortened V by 0 bases and J by 3 bases, and 3 bases separated the two germline ends. The germline V gene has CDR1 MRHNA and CDR2 SNTAGT. The CDR3 runs to 13 residues. The CDR3 protein is CASSDSSYNEQFF. CDR3 bases: TGTGCCAGCAGTGACTCTAGCTACAATGAGCAGTTCTTC.

This chain uses TRBV3-1 (or the pseudogene TRBV3-2) with TRBJ1-5; D unresolved. Trimming stripped 3 bases from V and 1 base from J, with 4 bases between. The CDR3 contains 13 residues. Per the germline V gene, CDR1 is LGHDT and CDR2 is YNNKEL (reference sequence). The CDR3 reads CASSQFSNQPQHF. DNA for the CDR3: TGTGCCAGCAGCCAGTTCAGCAATCAGCCCCAGCATTTT.

The gene calls are TRBV7-9 and TRBJ1-6, with no clear D. Trimming took 2 bases from V and 9 from J, leaving 8 bases between them. Germline CDR1 SEHNR, CDR2 FQNEAQ (reference sequence). This CDR3 is 13 amino acids long. The CDR3 sequence is CASSLSGISPLHF. CDR3 nucleotide sequence: TGTGCCAGCAGCTTATCCGGTATTTCACCCCTCCACTTT.

The chain is built from TRBV28 and TRBJ1-1; D is perhaps TRBD1 (6 bases). Trimming removed 8 bases from V and 10 bases from J, with 26 bases in between. In germline, CDR1 is MDHEN, CDR2 SYDVKM. This CDR3 is 15 amino acids long. The CDR3 is CASVSPSDRTLGAFF. DNA of the CDR3: TGTGCCAGCGTTTCCCCTAGTGACAGGACTCTAGGAGCTTTCTTT.

The chain has TRBV5-8 and TRBJ1-5; weak D call: TRBD1 (6 bases). From germline, CDR1 is SGHTS and CDR2 YDEGEE. With 4 bases removed from V and 5 bases from J, the gap between germline ends came to 10 bases. This CDR3 has 13 amino acids. The CDR3 reads CASSLGQYQPQHF. CDR3 coding DNA: TGTGCCAGCAGCCTAGGACAGTATCAGCCCCAGCATTTT.

The J gene is TRBJ2-7, the V gene TRBV6-5; 7 bases match TRBD1. Germline V gene lookup returns CDR1 MNHEY and CDR2 SVGAGI. Trimming at V came to 7 bases and at J to 4 bases, leaving 13 bases not matched to a gene. This CDR3 is built from 15 residues. CDR3 DNA: TGTGCCAGCAAAAACGGGGCAGGGGGAAAATACGAGCAGTACTTC. Encoded protein: CASKNGAGGKYEQYF.

Only one count was recorded for this clone. The chain combines TRBV7-9 with TRBJ1-2, with D unclear. The CDR3 sequence is 12 residues long. Trimming cost V 3 bases and J 1 base, with 3 bases left between them. CDR1 and CDR2 (germline): SEHNR, FQNEAQ (reference sequence). Here the CDR3 DNA reads TGTGCCAGCAGCTTGAATAACTATGGCTACACCTTC. Translation: CASSLNNYGYTF.

V usage is TRBV4-2 and J usage is TRBJ1-2, with D maybe TRBD1 (6 bases). Germline lookup yields CDR1 LGHNA and CDR2 YNFKEQ. The V end was cut by 3 bases, the J end by 8 bases, with 10 bases between. This CDR3 is built from 12 residues. CDR3 in amino acids: CASSQGQGGYTF. CDR3 nucleotides: TGTGCCAGCAGCCAGGGACAAGGGGGCTACACCTTC.

The rearrangement links TRBV27 to TRBJ2-2; D is ambiguous. V was cut by 5 bases and J by 6 bases, with 13 bases left in between. The CDR3 covers 14 residues. The germline V gene has CDR1 MNHEY and CDR2 SMNVEV (reference sequence). The CDR3, as DNA: TGTGCCAGCAGTCAAGACGGGCCGCCCGGGGAGCTGTTTTTT. Residues: CASSQDGPPGELFF.

V gene TRBV14 combines with J gene TRBJ2-5; TRBD1 agrees at 8 bases. Trimming removed 1 base from V and 2 bases from J; junction bases left unmatched: 6. This CDR3 spans 16 amino acids. From germline, CDR1 is SGHDN and CDR2 FVKESK. CDR3 nucleotide sequence: TGTGCCAGCAGCCAAGGGGGACAGGCCTTTCAAGAGACCCAGTACTTC. Amino acids: CASSQGGQAFQETQYF. The variable domain in full, completed from reference TRBV14 and TRBJ2-5, reads EAGVTQFPSHSVIEKGQTVTLRCDPISGHDNLYWYRRVMGKEIKFLLHFVKESKQDESGMPNNRFLAERTGGTYSTLKVQPAELEDSGVYFCASSQGGQAFQETQYFGPGTRLLVL.

The chain combines TRBV2 with TRBJ1-5; D is ambiguous. V gave up 6 bases and J gave up 7 bases, with 16 bases separating them. CDR1 and CDR2 from the germline V gene are SNHLY and FYNNEI. There are 14 residues in the CDR3. CDR3 nucleotides: TGTGCCAGCAGCCCGTGGCAGGATTACCAGCCCCAGCATTTT. It specifies CASSPWQDYQPQHF. Full variable domain (rest looked up from reference TRBV2 and TRBJ1-5): EPEVTQTPSHQVTQMGQEVILRCVPISNHLYFYWYRQILGQKVEFLVSFYNNEISEKSEIFDDQFSVERPDGSNFTLKIRSTKLEDSAMYFCASSPWQDYQPQHFGDGTRLSIL.

The rearrangement joins TRBV25-1 to TRBJ1-2; tentative D call: TRBD1 (6 bases). The germline gives CDR1 MGHDK, CDR2 SYGVNS. V lost 0 bases and J 7 bases, leaving 15 bases between the germline ends. The CDR3 loop spans 15 amino acids. CDR3 DNA sequence: TGTGCCAGCAGTGAATATTCTCCAGGGGCGGGTGGCTACACCTTC. Protein: CASSEYSPGAGGYTF.

The chain joins TRBV5-1 to TRBJ2-1, with 8 bases aligning to TRBD2. This CDR3 is built from 15 residues. The ends lost 6 bases at V and 2 bases at J; junction bases unmatched: 7. Germline loops: CDR1 SGHRS, CDR2 YFSETQ. Here the CDR3 reads CASTPRGGTYNEQFF. The CDR3, as DNA: TGCGCCAGCACCCCCCGGGGGGGAACCTACAATGAGCAGTTCTTC.

There are a few counts of this clone. The rearrangement joins TRBV5-6 to TRBJ1-6; weak D call: TRBD1 (5 bases). In germline, CDR1 is SGHDT, CDR2 YYEEEE. The V and J ends lost 4 bases and 9 bases respectively, with 17 bases between them. The CDR3 length is 15 residues. The CDR3 DNA follows: TGTGCCAGCAGCCCGCGGGACCCCCTTTTTTCACCCCTCCACTTT. It codes for CASSPRDPLFSPLHF.

This clone was picked up one time. The genes are TRBV5-6 and TRBJ1-2; D is possibly TRBD1 (5 bases). V was pared by 2 bases and J by 5 bases, with 13 bases between. This CDR3 region has 14 residues. Germline values: CDR1 SGHDT, CDR2 YYEEEE. CDR3 sequence: CASSFGTGKYGYTF. For the CDR3, the DNA is TGTGCCAGCAGCTTCGGGACGGGGAAATATGGCTACACCTTC.

The rearrangement links TRBV6-5 to TRBJ1-5, with D possibly matching TRBD1 (5 bases). The CDR3 loop spans 14 amino acids. V lost 6 bases and J 4 bases, leaving 13 bases between the germline ends. CDR1 MNHEY and CDR2 SVGAGI come from the germline V gene. This CDR3 is CASRTVSRNQPQHF. The CDR3 coding sequence is TGTGCCAGCAGGACAGTTAGTAGGAATCAGCCCCAGCATTTT.

The chain joins TRBV3-1 (or the pseudogene TRBV3-2) to TRBJ1-2, with TRBD1 matching over 7 bases. V dropped 0 bases and J dropped 5; count of bases not matched to a gene: 9. Germline CDR1 and CDR2: LGHDT and YNNKEL (reference sequence). This CDR3 is built from 16 residues. CDR3 amino acids: CASSQDRGQDTYGYTF. The CDR3 DNA sequence: TGTGCCAGCAGCCAAGATCGCGGACAGGATACTTATGGCTACACCTTC.

This chain uses TRBV6-1 with TRBJ1-1; D remains unclear. CDR3 length equals 16 residues. The V end lost 2 bases, the J end lost 4 bases, and 17 bases lay between the germline ends. The V gene's germline CDR1 is MNHNS and CDR2 SASEGT. The CDR3 sequence is CASSEYGRSLGTEAFF. The CDR3 DNA reads as TGTGCCAGCAGTGAATATGGGAGGTCCTTGGGCACTGAAGCTTTCTTT.